Presented here are 5 T cell receptor beta chains from one specimen sequenced in a study of response to subunit inactivated influenza vaccine. TCRdb reanalysed the RT-PCR reads using MiXCR and keeps one entry per CDR3 protein. The sample records hundreds of thousands of distinct CDR3 sequences, about 11% being singletons. These data were also reused for a study on T cells expressing NK-cell markers. This second study says: TCR beta cDNA was generated via 5'RACE template switching incorporating UMIs.

This specimen consisted of PBMCs from blood, obtained on the day of vaccination. These TCRs come from a man aged 45-60 years who received an inactivated influenza vaccine.

This clonotype has only a few counts. The V call is TRBV5-1, the J call TRBJ2-7, with D hard to call. The V gene lost 2 bases and the J gene lost 0 bases, with 12 bases spanning the gap. The germline V gene has CDR1 SGHRS and CDR2 YFSETQ. The CDR3 consists of 15 residues. The CDR3 region has the DNA TGCGCCAGCAGCTTCATGGCGCAGAGCTCCTACGAGCAGTACTTC. This sequence encodes CASSFMAQSSYEQYF.

This clonotype occurred a few times. The V call is TRBV12-3 or TRBV12-4, the J call TRBJ1-4; no clear D. The CDR3 is 15 amino acids. V shed 5 bases and J shed 6 bases, with 16 bases lying between them. CDR3 amino acids: CASSQSGPWDEKLFF. The CDR3 DNA sequence: TGTGCCAGCAGTCAATCAGGCCCGTGGGATGAAAAACTGTTTTTT.

This clonotype showed up many times. The CDR3 region has the DNA TGTGCCAGCAGCCCCGGGACAGCCTACAATGAGCAGTTCTTC. Translation gives CASSPGTAYNEQFF. The chain recombines TRBV11-2 with TRBJ2-1, with 7 bases aligning to TRBD1. CDR1 and CDR2 from the germline V gene are SGHAT and FQNNGV. This CDR3 has 14 amino acids. After removal of 5 bases from V and 2 bases from J, the junction contained 3 bases not matched to a gene.

V usage is TRBV5-1 and J usage is TRBJ2-5, with D possibly being TRBD1 (6 bases). Germline V gene data show CDR1 as SGHRS and CDR2 as YFSETQ. V gave up 4 bases and J gave up 2 bases, with 12 bases separating them. CDR3 length equals 14 residues. This CDR3 is CASSTPTGQETQYF. In DNA form, the CDR3 reads TGCGCCAGCAGCACCCCGACAGGTCAAGAGACCCAGTACTTC.

This clonotype was detected many times. The V and J genes are TRBV20-1 and TRBJ1-3, with D hard to call. This CDR3 is built from 13 residues. The germline CDR1 and CDR2 sequences are DFQATT and SNEGSKA (reference sequence). Trimming pared 0 bases from V and 5 bases from J, leaving 8 bases between. The CDR3 DNA reads TGCAGTGCTAGAGATGGGCAAAGAAACACCATATATTTT. This sequence encodes CSARDGQRNTIYF.